These T cell receptor beta chains were read from a single sample in a study of T cell repertoires in cytomegalovirus infection. Their antigens are not known. MiXCR, applied by TCRdb to the reads, yields one record per CDR3 protein. The sample lists 43,000 or so distinct CDR3 sequences; approximately 19% were seen once. The sample was CD8+ T cells from cultured PBMCs, taken from culture after CMV antigen stimulation. These receptors all come from a human donor in good health (CMV status not recorded). Some clones in this sample may be carry-over from other donors' samples. Both conserved end residues are part of each CDR3. The D gene is left open where the match is weak. A clone size is listed for some rows: how often the clone was seen (once, few, many), or a class if it is expanded.

DNA: TGTGCCAGCAGTACGCGGGAGGCTGAGACCCAGTACTTC; CDR3: CASSTREAETQYF; V: TRBV6-2/TRBV6-3; J: TRBJ2-5; size: -; D: TRBD2
DNA: TGTGCCAGCAGTTACCCCCTCGGGCAGGGACGTACAGATACGCAGTATTTT; CDR3: CASSYPLGQGRTDTQYF; V: TRBV6-6; J: TRBJ2-3; size: few; D: -
DNA: TGCAGTGCGCCGGGACAGGGGGAAGGAAACACCATATATTTT; CDR3: CSAPGQGEGNTIYF; V: TRBV20-1; J: TRBJ1-3; size: many; D: TRBD1
DNA: TGTGCCAGCTCACCACAAATGGTGGTATCACCCCTCCACTTT; CDR3: CASSPQMVVSPLHF; V: TRBV18; J: TRBJ1-6; size: few; D: -
DNA: TGTGCCAGCAGTCAAGATAACAATCCCTCCTTCGCGGATACGCAGTATTTT; CDR3: CASSQDNNPSFADTQYF; V: TRBV3-1; J: TRBJ2-3; size: -; D: -
DNA: TGCGCCAGCAGCTTGGAGGACAGGGATTACAATGAGCAGTTCTTC; CDR3: CASSLEDRDYNEQFF; V: TRBV5-1; J: TRBJ2-1; size: few; D: TRBD1
DNA: TGTGCCAGCAGCCTTCGGACTAGCGGCGTCCAAGAGACCCAGTACTTC; CDR3: CASSLRTSGVQETQYF; V: TRBV3-1; J: TRBJ2-5; size: few; D: TRBD2
DNA: TGTGCCAGCAGCTTGCAGACAGGGGGCTATGAGCAGTACTTC; CDR3: CASSLQTGGYEQYF; V: TRBV11-2; J: TRBJ2-7; size: many; D: TRBD1
DNA: TGTGCCAGGAAGGGACCTCTCGGCTTAGCTCGCGGGAGAATCCACAATGAGCAGTTCTTC; CDR3: CARKGPLGLARGRIHNEQFF; V: TRBV11-2; J: TRBJ2-1; size: few; D: TRBD2
DNA: TGTGCCAGCAGCTTCGGGACACTGAACACTGAAGCTTTCTTT; CDR3: CASSFGTLNTEAFF; V: TRBV5-6; J: TRBJ1-1; size: many; D: -
DNA: TGTGCCAGCAGCGACATAAATACGCAGTATTTT; CDR3: CASSDINTQYF; V: TRBV3-1; J: TRBJ2-3; size: -; D: -
DNA: TGCGCCAGCAGCACCGACTGGGCCAATTCACCCCTCCACTTT; CDR3: CASSTDWANSPLHF; V: TRBV4-1; J: TRBJ1-6; size: few; D: -
DNA: TGCAGCGTTGAAGATCCCAGGGTTGGCTACGAGCAGTACTTC; CDR3: CSVEDPRVGYEQYF; V: TRBV29-1; J: TRBJ2-7; size: few; D: -
DNA: TGTGCCAGCAGCTCCCCGGGACAGGACGCAGATACGCAGTATTTT; CDR3: CASSSPGQDADTQYF; V: TRBV7-9; J: TRBJ2-3; size: many; D: TRBD1
DNA: TGTGCCAGCAGCTTAGCTGGACAGGACGGCTACGAGCAGTACTTC; CDR3: CASSLAGQDGYEQYF; V: TRBV7-9; J: TRBJ2-7; size: -; D: TRBD1
DNA: TGTGCCTGGAACAACGGGCGGTTCGGGGAGCTGTTTTTT; CDR3: CAWNNGRFGELFF; V: TRBV30; J: TRBJ2-2; size: -; D: -
DNA: TGTGCCAGCAGCTTAGCCCCGGACAGGGGGCCCGAGACCCAGTACTTC; CDR3: CASSLAPDRGPETQYF; V: TRBV7-6; J: TRBJ2-5; size: -; D: TRBD1
DNA: TGTGCCAGCAGAGACTCCGGGACAGGGCCTAAAAACATTCAGTACTTC; CDR3: CASRDSGTGPKNIQYF; V: TRBV12-3/TRBV12-4; J: TRBJ2-4; size: -; D: TRBD1